This T cell receptor (beta chain) is from a study of cytomegalovirus exposure and HLA in healthy donors. This clone was counted between two and nine times. The study ran its PCR with 60 Vbeta and 13 Jbeta primers. Libraries were prepared by immunoSEQ multiplex PCR; TCRdb keeps only in-frame clonotypes and omits some of them. The sample contains roughly 190,000 clones, about 9.4% of which appear only once. This CDR3 is 15 amino acids long. With 2 bases clipped from V and 8 bases from J, the junction kept 5 bases outside the gene matches. Germline assignment: CDR1 MNHEY and CDR2 SVGAGI. The TCR was taken from a woman aged 25-40 years in good health and CMV-seropositive. The chain uses TRBV6-5 and TRBJ2-2; 10 nucleotides agree with TRBD2. The specimen was PBMCs. CDR3 protein: CASSYTSGIIGELFF. The DNA of the CDR3 is TGTGCCAGCAGTTACACTAGCGGGATTATAGGGGAGCTGTTTTTT.